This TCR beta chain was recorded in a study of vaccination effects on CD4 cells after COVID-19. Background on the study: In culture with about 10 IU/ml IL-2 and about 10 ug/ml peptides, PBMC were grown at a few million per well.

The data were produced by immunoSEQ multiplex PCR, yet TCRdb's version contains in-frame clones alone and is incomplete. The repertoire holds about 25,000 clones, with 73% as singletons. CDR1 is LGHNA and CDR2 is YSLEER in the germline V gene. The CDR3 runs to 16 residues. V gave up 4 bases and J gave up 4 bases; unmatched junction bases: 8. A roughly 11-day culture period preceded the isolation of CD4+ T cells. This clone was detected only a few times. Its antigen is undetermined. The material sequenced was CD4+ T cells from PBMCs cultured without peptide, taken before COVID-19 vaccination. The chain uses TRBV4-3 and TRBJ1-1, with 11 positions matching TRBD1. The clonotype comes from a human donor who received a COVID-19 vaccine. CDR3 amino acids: CASSRGTGGLGTEAFF. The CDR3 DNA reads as TGCGCCAGCAGCCGTGGGACAGGGGGTTTGGGCACTGAAGCTTTCTTT.